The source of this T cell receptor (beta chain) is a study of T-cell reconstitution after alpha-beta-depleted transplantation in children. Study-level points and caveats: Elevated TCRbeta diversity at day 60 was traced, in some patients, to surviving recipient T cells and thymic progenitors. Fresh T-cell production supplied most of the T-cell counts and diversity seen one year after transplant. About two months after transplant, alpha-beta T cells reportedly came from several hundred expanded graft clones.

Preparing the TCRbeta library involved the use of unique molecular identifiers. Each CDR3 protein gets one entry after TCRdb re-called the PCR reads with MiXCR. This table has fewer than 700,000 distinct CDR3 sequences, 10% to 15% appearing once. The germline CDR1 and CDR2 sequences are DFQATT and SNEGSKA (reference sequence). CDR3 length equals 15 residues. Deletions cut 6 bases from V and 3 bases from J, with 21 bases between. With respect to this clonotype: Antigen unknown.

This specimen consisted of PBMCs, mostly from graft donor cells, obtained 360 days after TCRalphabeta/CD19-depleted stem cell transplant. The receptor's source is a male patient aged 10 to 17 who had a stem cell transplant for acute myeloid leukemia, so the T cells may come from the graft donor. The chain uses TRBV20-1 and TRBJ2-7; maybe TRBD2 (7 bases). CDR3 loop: CSALQFIGGDYEQYF. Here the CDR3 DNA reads TGCAGTGCCTTGCAATTCATAGGGGGGGACTACGAGCAGTACTTC.